Listed below are T cell receptor beta chains from one sample, sequenced in a study of blood T cell repertoires in COVID-19. Clones were read by immunoSEQ multiplex PCR, and TCRdb kept only the in-frame ones, dropping some. Among over 150,000 clones listed, around nine tenths were seen once. The specimen was peripheral blood. These receptors were taken from a man aged 55 to 70 with COVID-19, enrolled during active disease. Both conserved end residues are part of each CDR3. Each record gives: CDR3 protein, CDR3 DNA, V gene, clone size, D gene, J gene. D genes are given only for firm matches. Size is omitted from some rows. Given values are once, few, many or a class for expanded clones.

CDR3 protein: CASSGTGGYNEQFF; CDR3 DNA: TGTGCCAGCAGCGGGACAGGGGGCTACAATGAGCAGTTCTTC; V gene: TRBV7-2; clone size: .; D gene: TRBD1; J gene: TRBJ2-1
CDR3 protein: CASTRDFSTSTYEQYF; CDR3 DNA: TGTGCCAGCACCCGGGACTTTTCAACTAGCACCTACGAGCAGTACTTC; V gene: TRBV5-4; clone size: once; D gene: .; J gene: TRBJ2-7
CDR3 protein: CASSQDYQDRGGRNIQYF; CDR3 DNA: TGTGCCAGCAGCCAAGATTACCAGGACAGGGGAGGAAGGAACATTCAGTACTTC; V gene: TRBV3-1/TRBV3-2; clone size: .; D gene: TRBD1; J gene: TRBJ2-4
CDR3 protein: CASRLEGSNTEAFF; CDR3 DNA: TGTGCCAGCAGGCTCGAGGGTTCGAACACTGAAGCTTTCTTT; V gene: TRBV6-4; clone size: .; D gene: .; J gene: TRBJ1-1
CDR3 protein: CSDELAGAGDTQYF; CDR3 DNA: TGCAGCGACGAACTAGCGGGGGCGGGAGATACGCAGTATTTT; V gene: TRBV29-1; clone size: once; D gene: TRBD2; J gene: TRBJ2-3
CDR3 protein: CASSLVRGPSLPSSNEKLFF; CDR3 DNA: TGTGCCAGCAGCTTAGTCAGGGGTCCTTCACTTCCCTCGAGTAACGAAAAACTGTTTTTT; V gene: TRBV7-8; clone size: .; D gene: .; J gene: TRBJ1-4
CDR3 protein: CASSQAAQSSYEQYF; CDR3 DNA: TGCGCCAGCAGCCAAGCCGCGCAAAGCTCCTACGAGCAGTACTTC; V gene: TRBV4-1; clone size: once; D gene: .; J gene: TRBJ2-7
CDR3 protein: CASSLVDTQYF; CDR3 DNA: TGTGCCAGCAGTTTAGTAGATACGCAGTATTTT; V gene: TRBV6-6; clone size: .; D gene: .; J gene: TRBJ2-3
CDR3 protein: CASSLARGQGGNTIYF; CDR3 DNA: TGTGCCAGCAGCTTAGCTCGCGGACAGGGGGGAAACACCATATATTTT; V gene: TRBV7-9; clone size: .; D gene: TRBD1; J gene: TRBJ1-3
CDR3 protein: CASSEALSNTEAFF; CDR3 DNA: TGCGCCAGCAGTGAGGCTTTATCGAACACTGAAGCTTTCTTT; V gene: TRBV5-1; clone size: .; D gene: .; J gene: TRBJ1-1
CDR3 protein: CASSETGGSGTEAFF; CDR3 DNA: TGTGCCAGCAGTGAAACAGGGGGTAGTGGAACTGAAGCTTTCTTT; V gene: TRBV6-4; clone size: .; D gene: TRBD1; J gene: TRBJ1-1
CDR3 protein: CASRRTSGNTGELFF; CDR3 DNA: TGTGCCAGCCGCCGGACTAGCGGGAACACCGGGGAGCTGTTTTTT; V gene: TRBV7-3; clone size: .; D gene: TRBD2; J gene: TRBJ2-2
CDR3 protein: CASSSDRDDYGYTF; CDR3 DNA: TGTGCCAGCAGCTCCGACAGGGACGACTATGGCTACACCTTC; V gene: TRBV6-9; clone size: .; D gene: TRBD1; J gene: TRBJ1-2
CDR3 protein: CASTYSPGTGELFF; CDR3 DNA: TGTGCCAGCACCTACTCCCCGGGAACCGGGGAGCTGTTTTTT; V gene: TRBV6-2/TRBV6-3; clone size: .; D gene: .; J gene: TRBJ2-2
CDR3 protein: CASSLGTLVDTQYF; CDR3 DNA: TGTGCCAGCAGCTTAGGCACGCTGGTAGATACGCAGTATTTT; V gene: TRBV7-3; clone size: .; D gene: .; J gene: TRBJ2-3
CDR3 protein: CASSYSKGGAYNEQFF; CDR3 DNA: TGTGCCAGCAGTTACTCGAAAGGGGGCGCTTACAATGAGCAGTTCTTC; V gene: TRBV6-2/TRBV6-3; clone size: .; D gene: TRBD1; J gene: TRBJ2-1
CDR3 protein: CASSFPGQKNNEQFF; CDR3 DNA: TGTGCCAGCAGTTTTCCGGGACAGAAAAACAATGAGCAGTTCTTC; V gene: TRBV28; clone size: .; D gene: TRBD1; J gene: TRBJ2-1
CDR3 protein: CASSLGPGQPYEQYF; CDR3 DNA: TGTGCCAGCAGCTTAGGACCGGGACAGCCCTACGAGCAGTACTTC; V gene: TRBV7-2; clone size: .; D gene: TRBD1; J gene: TRBJ2-7
CDR3 protein: CASSDAGTGKAEAFF; CDR3 DNA: TGTGCCAGCAGCGACGCCGGGACAGGAAAGGCTGAAGCTTTCTTT; V gene: TRBV6-2/TRBV6-3; clone size: .; D gene: TRBD1; J gene: TRBJ1-1
CDR3 protein: CASTRGGPSSGNTIYF; CDR3 DNA: TGTGCCAGCACCCGGGGAGGACCGAGCTCTGGAAACACCATATATTTT; V gene: TRBV5-4; clone size: .; D gene: .; J gene: TRBJ1-3
CDR3 protein: CASSYLGRGNEKLFF; CDR3 DNA: TGTGCCAGCAGTTACTTAGGCAGGGGTAATGAAAAACTGTTTTTT; V gene: TRBV6-5; clone size: .; D gene: .; J gene: TRBJ1-4
CDR3 protein: CAWNVGAGSDTQYF; CDR3 DNA: TGTGCCTGGAATGTGGGGGCCGGCTCCGATACGCAGTATTTT; V gene: TRBV30; clone size: .; D gene: .; J gene: TRBJ2-3
CDR3 protein: CASSPQDRYQPQHF; CDR3 DNA: TGTGCCAGCTCACCACAGGACAGGTATCAGCCCCAGCATTTT; V gene: TRBV18; clone size: .; D gene: TRBD1; J gene: TRBJ1-5
CDR3 protein: CASSLAPEGEKLFF; CDR3 DNA: TGTGCCAGCAGCTTAGCGCCAGAGGGTGAAAAACTGTTTTTT; V gene: TRBV7-6; clone size: .; D gene: .; J gene: TRBJ1-4
CDR3 protein: CASSLGQADGYTF; CDR3 DNA: TGCGCCAGCAGCTTGGGACAGGCGGATGGCTACACCTTC; V gene: TRBV5-1; clone size: once; D gene: .; J gene: TRBJ1-2
CDR3 protein: CASGEAYGYTF; CDR3 DNA: TGTGCCAGCGGGGAGGCTTATGGCTACACCTTC; V gene: TRBV28; clone size: .; D gene: .; J gene: TRBJ1-2
CDR3 protein: CASSQPTRDLDLYEQYF; CDR3 DNA: TGCGCCAGCAGCCAACCTACGAGGGACTTGGATCTCTACGAGCAGTACTTC; V gene: TRBV4-1; clone size: .; D gene: .; J gene: TRBJ2-7
CDR3 protein: CASSYRGQGAGEAFF; CDR3 DNA: TGTGCCAGCAGTTACCGGGGACAGGGGGCCGGTGAAGCTTTCTTT; V gene: TRBV6-2/TRBV6-3; clone size: .; D gene: TRBD1; J gene: TRBJ1-1
CDR3 protein: CASSFARDYGYTF; CDR3 DNA: TGTGCCAGCAGCTTTGCCAGGGACTATGGCTACACCTTC; V gene: TRBV11-2; clone size: .; D gene: .; J gene: TRBJ1-2
CDR3 protein: CASSLYKGVRNGYTF; CDR3 DNA: TGTGCCAGCAGCTTATATAAAGGGGTTCGAAATGGCTACACCTTC; V gene: TRBV7-3; clone size: .; D gene: .; J gene: TRBJ1-2
CDR3 protein: CASGLESAAKTEAFF; CDR3 DNA: TGTGCTAGTGGTTTGGAGTCTGCCGCGAAGACTGAAGCTTTCTTT; V gene: TRBV12-5; clone size: .; D gene: .; J gene: TRBJ1-1
CDR3 protein: CASSLPGTGNTEAFF; CDR3 DNA: TGTGCCAGCAGTCTACCCGGGACAGGGAACACTGAAGCTTTCTTT; V gene: TRBV6-5; clone size: .; D gene: TRBD1; J gene: TRBJ1-1
CDR3 protein: CSVELGLAGVRNTGELFF; CDR3 DNA: TGCAGCGTTGAATTGGGACTAGCGGGAGTTCGGAACACCGGGGAGCTGTTTTTT; V gene: TRBV29-1; clone size: .; D gene: TRBD2; J gene: TRBJ2-2
CDR3 protein: CASKPGQAGETQYF; CDR3 DNA: TGTGCCAGCAAACCGGGACAAGCAGGGGAGACCCAGTACTTC; V gene: TRBV6-5; clone size: .; D gene: .; J gene: TRBJ2-5
CDR3 protein: CASSIPRTQGDTGANVLTF; CDR3 DNA: TGTGCCAGTAGTATCCCCCGGACCCAGGGGGACACTGGGGCCAACGTCCTGACTTTC; V gene: TRBV19; clone size: .; D gene: TRBD1; J gene: TRBJ2-6
CDR3 protein: CASSPQENYGYTF; CDR3 DNA: TGTGCCAGCAGTCCACAGGAAAACTATGGCTACACCTTC; V gene: TRBV28; clone size: .; D gene: .; J gene: TRBJ1-2
CDR3 protein: CASSSPYRGAYNEQFF; CDR3 DNA: TGTGCCAGCAGTTCCCCTTACCGGGGAGCTTACAATGAGCAGTTCTTC; V gene: TRBV6-5; clone size: .; D gene: .; J gene: TRBJ2-1
CDR3 protein: CASSLEPTGLANTQYF; CDR3 DNA: TGTGCCAGCAGCTTAGAGCCCACAGGGTTAGCCAATACGCAGTATTTT; V gene: TRBV7-2; clone size: .; D gene: .; J gene: TRBJ2-3
CDR3 protein: CASSTGTAGKQPQHF; CDR3 DNA: TGTGCCAGCAGTACTGGGACAGCCGGGAAACAGCCCCAGCATTTT; V gene: TRBV6-5; clone size: .; D gene: TRBD1; J gene: TRBJ1-5
CDR3 protein: CAISEAPDSPSEQYF; CDR3 DNA: TGTGCCATCAGTGAGGCCCCCGACAGTCCGTCCGAGCAGTACTTC; V gene: TRBV10-3; clone size: few; D gene: .; J gene: TRBJ2-7
CDR3 protein: CASSWEGMNTEAFF; CDR3 DNA: TGTGCCAGTAGTTGGGAGGGAATGAACACTGAAGCTTTCTTT; V gene: TRBV19; clone size: few; D gene: .; J gene: TRBJ1-1
CDR3 protein: CASGSGEAGNTIYF; CDR3 DNA: TGTGCTAGTGGTTCCGGCGAGGCCGGAAACACCATATATTTT; V gene: TRBV12-5; clone size: few; D gene: .; J gene: TRBJ1-3
CDR3 protein: CAIRPGGGNQPQHF; CDR3 DNA: TGTGCCATCAGACCGGGGGGCGGCAATCAGCCCCAGCATTTT; V gene: TRBV10-3; clone size: once; D gene: .; J gene: TRBJ1-5
CDR3 protein: CASSLSPGTNSFNEQFF; CDR3 DNA: TGCGCCAGCAGCTTGTCCCCCGGGACTAATAGTTTCAATGAGCAGTTCTTC; V gene: TRBV5-1; clone size: .; D gene: TRBD2; J gene: TRBJ2-1
CDR3 protein: CASSFFRSPWGQGGYEQYF; CDR3 DNA: TGTGCCAGCAGCTTTTTTAGGTCTCCTTGGGGACAGGGGGGCTACGAGCAGTACTTC; V gene: TRBV7-2; clone size: .; D gene: TRBD1; J gene: TRBJ2-7
CDR3 protein: CASRTERGQPQHF; CDR3 DNA: TGTGCCAGCCGAACAGAAAGGGGACAGCCCCAGCATTTT; V gene: TRBV28; clone size: .; D gene: .; J gene: TRBJ1-5
CDR3 protein: CASSLFQGAYGYTF; CDR3 DNA: TGTGCCAGCAGTTTATTCCAGGGGGCCTATGGCTACACCTTC; V gene: TRBV28; clone size: .; D gene: TRBD1; J gene: TRBJ1-2
CDR3 protein: CASSSPGVANTEAFF; CDR3 DNA: TGTGCCAGCAGCTCCCCAGGGGTGGCGAACACTGAAGCTTTCTTT; V gene: TRBV9; clone size: .; D gene: .; J gene: TRBJ1-1
CDR3 protein: CAWRNRGNTEAFF; CDR3 DNA: TGTGCCTGGAGGAACAGGGGGAACACTGAAGCTTTCTTT; V gene: TRBV30; clone size: .; D gene: TRBD1; J gene: TRBJ1-1
CDR3 protein: CASSPWGQGGDIQYF; CDR3 DNA: TGTGCCAGCAGCCCATGGGGACAGGGGGGTGACATTCAGTACTTC; V gene: TRBV7-8; clone size: .; D gene: TRBD1; J gene: TRBJ2-4
CDR3 protein: CASSSHMSSYNEQFF; CDR3 DNA: TGTGCCAGCAGTTCCCATATGAGCTCCTACAATGAGCAGTTCTTC; V gene: TRBV6-2/TRBV6-3; clone size: .; D gene: .; J gene: TRBJ2-1
CDR3 protein: CATSDLDQGRETQYF; CDR3 DNA: TGTGCCACCAGTGATTTAGACCAGGGGAGAGAGACCCAGTACTTC; V gene: TRBV24-1; clone size: .; D gene: .; J gene: TRBJ2-5
CDR3 protein: CAWGPQGLTWETQYF; CDR3 DNA: TGTGCCTGGGGCCCCCAGGGGCTGACTTGGGAGACCCAGTACTTC; V gene: TRBV30; clone size: .; D gene: .; J gene: TRBJ2-5
CDR3 protein: CASTQGRLAGAAAGETQYF; CDR3 DNA: TGTGCCAGCACCCAGGGGAGACTAGCGGGAGCGGCCGCTGGAGAGACCCAGTACTTC; V gene: TRBV7-2; clone size: .; D gene: TRBD2; J gene: TRBJ2-5
CDR3 protein: CASTFQVQAEAFF; CDR3 DNA: TGTGCCAGCACCTTTCAGGTGCAGGCTGAAGCTTTCTTT; V gene: TRBV5-6; clone size: .; D gene: .; J gene: TRBJ1-1
CDR3 protein: CASSPDSSEEKLFF; CDR3 DNA: TGTGCCAGTAGTCCAGACAGTTCCGAGGAAAAACTGTTTTTT; V gene: TRBV19; clone size: .; D gene: .; J gene: TRBJ1-4
CDR3 protein: CASSSGRGRGNTIYF; CDR3 DNA: TGTGCCAGCAGCTCCGGAAGGGGGCGCGGAAACACCATATATTTT; V gene: TRBV7-2; clone size: .; D gene: TRBD1; J gene: TRBJ1-3
CDR3 protein: CASSPDPPLVYLAKNIQYF; CDR3 DNA: TGTGCCAGTAGTCCTGATCCCCCTTTAGTATACCTAGCCAAAAACATTCAGTACTTC; V gene: TRBV19; clone size: .; D gene: .; J gene: TRBJ2-4
CDR3 protein: CASSTWDSSGNTIYF; CDR3 DNA: TGTGCCAGTAGTACGTGGGACAGCTCTGGAAACACCATATATTTT; V gene: TRBV19; clone size: .; D gene: TRBD1; J gene: TRBJ1-3
CDR3 protein: CASSPSSGEAYYEQYF; CDR3 DNA: TGTGCCAGCAGCCCCTCCTCGGGGGAGGCCTACTACGAGCAGTACTTC; V gene: TRBV4-2; clone size: .; D gene: .; J gene: TRBJ2-7